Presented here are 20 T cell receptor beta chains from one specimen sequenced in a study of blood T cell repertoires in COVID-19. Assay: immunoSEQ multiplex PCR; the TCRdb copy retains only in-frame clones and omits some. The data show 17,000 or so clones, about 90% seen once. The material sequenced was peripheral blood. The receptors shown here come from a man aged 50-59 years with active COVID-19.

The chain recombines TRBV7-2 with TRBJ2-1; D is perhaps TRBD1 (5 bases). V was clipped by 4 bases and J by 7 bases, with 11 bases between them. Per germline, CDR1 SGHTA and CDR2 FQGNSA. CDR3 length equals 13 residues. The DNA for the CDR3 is TGTGCCAGCAGCTCCAGACAGAGGAATGAGCAGTTCTTC. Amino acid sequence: CASSSRQRNEQFF.

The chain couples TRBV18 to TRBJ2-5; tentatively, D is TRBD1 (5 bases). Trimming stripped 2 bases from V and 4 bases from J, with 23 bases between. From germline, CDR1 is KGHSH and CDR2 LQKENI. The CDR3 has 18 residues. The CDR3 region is CASSPIAQGPSYRETQYF. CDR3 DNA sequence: TGTGCCAGCTCACCAATCGCCCAGGGCCCCTCTTACCGAGAGACCCAGTACTTC. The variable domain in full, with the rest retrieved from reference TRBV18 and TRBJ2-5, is NAGVMQNPRHLVRRRGQEARLRCSPMKGHSHVYWYRQLPEEGLKFMVYLQKENIIDESGMPKERFSAEFPKEGPSILRIQQVVRGDSAAYFCASSPIAQGPSYRETQYFGPGTRLLVL.

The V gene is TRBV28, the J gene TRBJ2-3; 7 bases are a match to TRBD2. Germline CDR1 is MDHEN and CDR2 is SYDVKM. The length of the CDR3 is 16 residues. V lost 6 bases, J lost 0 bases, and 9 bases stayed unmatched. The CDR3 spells CASRNVLATSTDTQYF. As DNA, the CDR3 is TGTGCCAGCAGAAACGTACTAGCGACCAGCACAGATACGCAGTATTTT.

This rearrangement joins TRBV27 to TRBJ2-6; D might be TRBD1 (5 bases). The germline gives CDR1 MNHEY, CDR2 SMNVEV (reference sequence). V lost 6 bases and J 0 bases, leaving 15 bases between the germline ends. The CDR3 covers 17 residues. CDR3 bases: TGTGCCAGCAGCACACAGGATATGAGCTCTGGGGCCAACGTCCTGACTTTC. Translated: CASSTQDMSSGANVLTF.

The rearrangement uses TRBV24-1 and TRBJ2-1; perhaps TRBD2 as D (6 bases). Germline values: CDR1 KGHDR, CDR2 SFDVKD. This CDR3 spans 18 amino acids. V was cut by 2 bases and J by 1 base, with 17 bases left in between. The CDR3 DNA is TGTGCCACCAGTGATTCGACCCCCCTAGCGTCTTCCTACAATGAGCAGTTCTTC. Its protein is CATSDSTPLASSYNEQFF.

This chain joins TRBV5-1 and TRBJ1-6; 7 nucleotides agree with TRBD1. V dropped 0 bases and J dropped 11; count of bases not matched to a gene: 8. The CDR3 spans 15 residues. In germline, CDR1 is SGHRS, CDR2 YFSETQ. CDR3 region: CASSLEDRVSAPLHF. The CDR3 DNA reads TGCGCCAGCAGCTTGGAAGACAGGGTGAGTGCACCCCTCCACTTT.

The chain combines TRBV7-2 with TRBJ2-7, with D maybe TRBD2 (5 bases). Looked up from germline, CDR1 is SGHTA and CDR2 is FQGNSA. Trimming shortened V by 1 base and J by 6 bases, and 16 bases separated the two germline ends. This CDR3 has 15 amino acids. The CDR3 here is CASSLDPLVAGEQYF. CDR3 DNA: TGTGCCAGCAGCTTAGACCCACTAGTAGCCGGCGAGCAGTACTTC.

CDR3 region: CASSPPGSSGADKYEQYF. In DNA, the CDR3 is TGTGCCAGTAGCCCCCCGGGATCTAGCGGAGCCGATAAATACGAGCAGTACTTC. The chain uses TRBV19 and TRBJ2-7; 7 bases line up with TRBD2. The V gene's germline CDR1 is LNHDA and CDR2 SQIVND (reference sequence). There are 18 residues in the CDR3. J lost 4 bases, V lost 6 bases, and 21 bases had no gene match. Complete variable domain (other parts from reference TRBV19 and TRBJ2-7): DGGITQSPKYLFRKEGQNVTLSCEQNLNHDAMYWYRQDPGQGLRLIYYSQIVNDFQKGDIAEGYSVSREKKESFPLTVTSAQKNPTAFYLCASSPPGSSGADKYEQYFGPGTRLTVT.

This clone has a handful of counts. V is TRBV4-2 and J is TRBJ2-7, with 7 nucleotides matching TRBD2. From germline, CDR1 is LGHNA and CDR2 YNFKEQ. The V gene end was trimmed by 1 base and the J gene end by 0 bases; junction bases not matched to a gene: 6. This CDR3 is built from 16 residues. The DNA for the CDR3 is TGTGCCAGCAGCCAAGTAAGCGGCGGGAGCTCCTACGAGCAGTACTTC. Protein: CASSQVSGGSSYEQYF.

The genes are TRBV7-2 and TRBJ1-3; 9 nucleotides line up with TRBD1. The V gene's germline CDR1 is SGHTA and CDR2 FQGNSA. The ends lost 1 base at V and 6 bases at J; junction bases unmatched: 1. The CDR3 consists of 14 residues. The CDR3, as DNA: TGTGCCAGCAGCTTAGGGACAGGGGCAAACACCATATATTTT. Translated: CASSLGTGANTIYF.

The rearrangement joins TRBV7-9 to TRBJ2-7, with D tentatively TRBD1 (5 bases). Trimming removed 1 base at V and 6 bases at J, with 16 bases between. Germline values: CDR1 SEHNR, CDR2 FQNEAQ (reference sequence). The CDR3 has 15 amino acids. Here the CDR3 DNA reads TGTGCCAGCAGCTTAGGGTCGAGTAGGGGTGGCGAGCAGTACTTC. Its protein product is CASSLGSSRGGEQYF.

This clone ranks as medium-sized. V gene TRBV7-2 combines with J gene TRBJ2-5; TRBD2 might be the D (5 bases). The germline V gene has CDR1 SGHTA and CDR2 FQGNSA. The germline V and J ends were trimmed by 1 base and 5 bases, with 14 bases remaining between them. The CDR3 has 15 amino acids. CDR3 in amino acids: CASSLGLGGLETQYF. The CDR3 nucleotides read TGTGCCAGCAGCTTAGGACTTGGAGGCCTCGAGACCCAGTACTTC. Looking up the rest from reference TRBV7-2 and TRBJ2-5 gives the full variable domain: GAGVSQSPSNKVTEKGKDVELRCDPISGHTALYWYRQSLGQGLEFLIYFQGNSAPDKSGLPSDRFSAERTGGSVSTLTIQRTQQEDSAVYLCASSLGLGGLETQYFGPGTRLLVL.

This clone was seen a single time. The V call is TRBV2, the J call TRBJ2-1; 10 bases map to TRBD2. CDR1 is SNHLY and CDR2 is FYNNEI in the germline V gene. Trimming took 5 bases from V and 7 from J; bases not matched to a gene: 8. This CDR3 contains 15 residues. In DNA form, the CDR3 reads TGTGCCAGCAGTTTAGCGGGAGGTTTTAGGAATGAGCAGTTCTTC. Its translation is CASSLAGGFRNEQFF.

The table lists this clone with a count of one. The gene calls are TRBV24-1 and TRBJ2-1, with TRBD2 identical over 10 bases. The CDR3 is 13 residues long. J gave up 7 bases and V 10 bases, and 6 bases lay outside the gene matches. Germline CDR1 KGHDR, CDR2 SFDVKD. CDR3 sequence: CATNSGRWNEQFF. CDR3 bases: TGTGCCACTAATAGCGGGAGGTGGAATGAGCAGTTCTTC.

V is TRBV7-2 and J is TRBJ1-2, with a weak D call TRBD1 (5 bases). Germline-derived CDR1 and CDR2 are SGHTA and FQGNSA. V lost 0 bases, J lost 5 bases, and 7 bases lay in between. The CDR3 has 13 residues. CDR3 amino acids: CASSLAEGYGYTF. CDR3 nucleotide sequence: TGTGCCAGCAGCTTAGCGGAGGGGTATGGCTACACCTTC.

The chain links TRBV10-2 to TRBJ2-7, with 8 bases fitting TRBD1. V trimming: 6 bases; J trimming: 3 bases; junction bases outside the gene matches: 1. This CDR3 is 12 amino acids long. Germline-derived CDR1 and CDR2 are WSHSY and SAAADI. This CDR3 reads CASRDRDYEQYF. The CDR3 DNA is TGCGCCAGCAGGGACAGGGACTACGAGCAGTACTTC.

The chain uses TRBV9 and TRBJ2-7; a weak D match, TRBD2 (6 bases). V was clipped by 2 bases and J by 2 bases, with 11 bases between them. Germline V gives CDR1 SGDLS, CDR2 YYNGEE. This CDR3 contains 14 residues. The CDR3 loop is CASSVGTSTYEQYF. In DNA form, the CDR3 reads TGTGCCAGCAGCGTCGGGACTTCGACCTACGAGCAGTACTTC.

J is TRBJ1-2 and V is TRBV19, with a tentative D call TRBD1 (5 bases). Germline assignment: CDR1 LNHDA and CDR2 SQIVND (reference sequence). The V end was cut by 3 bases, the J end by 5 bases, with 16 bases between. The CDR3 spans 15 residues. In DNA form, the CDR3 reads TGTGCCAGTAGTATGTTCCAGGGCCTATCGTATGGCTACACCTTC. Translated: CASSMFQGLSYGYTF.

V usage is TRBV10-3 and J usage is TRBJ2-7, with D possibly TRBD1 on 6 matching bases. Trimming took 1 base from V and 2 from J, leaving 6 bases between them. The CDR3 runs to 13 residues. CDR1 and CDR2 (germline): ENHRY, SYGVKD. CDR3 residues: CAISEWDTYEQYF. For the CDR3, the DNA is TGTGCCATCAGTGAGTGGGACACCTACGAGCAGTACTTC.

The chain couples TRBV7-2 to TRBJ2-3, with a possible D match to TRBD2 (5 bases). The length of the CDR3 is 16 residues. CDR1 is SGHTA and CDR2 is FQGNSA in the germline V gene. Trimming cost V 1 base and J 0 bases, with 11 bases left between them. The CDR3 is CASSLGPLGSTDTQYF. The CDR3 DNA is TGTGCCAGCAGCTTAGGACCACTAGGAAGCACAGATACGCAGTATTTT.